What follows are 15 T cell receptor beta chains derived from one specimen sequenced in a study of T cells in Graves' hyperthyroidism and ophthalmopathy. The TCR beta CDR3 regions underwent amplification using RNA transcripts as the source. First-round RT-PCR targeting the TCR CDR3 was performed with the HTBI primer set. TCRdb processed the multiplex PCR reads anew with MiXCR; each CDR3 protein has one entry. Altogether under 350,000 distinct CDR3 sequences are present, approximately 15% being singletons, with the ten largest covering approximately 60%. Sequencing used blood. The origin of the receptors is a woman aged 55-75 years with Graves' ophthalmopathy.

This chain joins TRBV27 and TRBJ1-2; D gene ambiguous. This CDR3 contains 15 residues. The germline V gene encodes CDR1 MNHEY and CDR2 SMNVEV (reference sequence). Trimming took 5 bases from V and 1 from J, leaving 14 bases between them. The chain's CDR3 is CASSERGGFNYGYTF. CDR3 nucleotides: TGTGCCAGCAGTGAAAGAGGCGGTTTTAACTATGGCTACACCTTC.

This clonotype was seen a handful of times. This sequence joins TRBV4-2 and TRBJ2-7; 15 bases fit TRBD2. The CDR3 has 19 amino acids. Germline V CDR1 and CDR2: LGHNA, YNFKEQ. J lost 2 bases, V lost 4 bases, and 12 bases had no gene match. DNA for the CDR3: TGTGCCAGCAGCCCCGAACCGGGACTAGCGGGAGGCCGGGCCTACGAGCAGTACTTC. This translates into CASSPEPGLAGGRAYEQYF.

This clonotype has at least ten counts. The CDR3 sequence: CASSYSGSGVTYEQYF. CDR3 in DNA: TGTGCCAGCAGTTACTCAGGTAGCGGAGTCACCTACGAGCAGTACTTC. The chain links TRBV6-2 or TRBV6-3 to TRBJ2-7; D perhaps matches TRBD2 (6 bases). Trimming removed 0 bases from V and 2 bases from J, with 14 bases in between. The germline V gene encodes CDR1 MNHEY and CDR2 SVGEGT. The length of the CDR3 is 16 residues.

In its sample, this clonotype was seen once. The chain joins TRBV11-2 to TRBJ2-1; 7 bases fit TRBD1. The trim removed 1 base at V and 8 bases at J, leaving 8 bases unmatched. Germline CDR1 SGHAT, CDR2 FQNNGV. The CDR3 spans 15 residues. In DNA, the CDR3 is TGTGCCAGCAGCTTAGGTGGCAGGGGGATGGATGAGCAGTTCTTC. Translated, it gives CASSLGGRGMDEQFF. Together with reference TRBV11-2 and TRBJ2-1, the CDR3 gives the full variable domain: EAGVAQSPRYKIIEKRQSVAFWCNPISGHATLYWYQQILGQGPKLLIQFQNNGVVDDSQLPKDRFSAERLKGVDSTLKIQPAKLEDSAVYLCASSLGGRGMDEQFFGPGTRLTVL.

In this sample, this clonotype turned up many times. The chain is built from TRBV12-3 or TRBV12-4 and TRBJ2-5; no reliable D call. The germline V and J ends were trimmed by 5 bases and 5 bases, with 12 bases remaining between them. The CDR3 is made up of 13 amino acids. The CDR3 DNA sequence: TGTGCCAGCAGTGAAGCTAGTTCTGAGACCCAGTACTTC. Its translation: CASSEASSETQYF.

This clonotype was seen at least ten times. The rearrangement links TRBV12-3 or TRBV12-4 to TRBJ1-4; D is uncertain. This CDR3 is built from 11 residues. Trimming stripped 3 bases from V and 8 bases from J, with 4 bases between. CDR3 region: CASSLEEKLFF. The DNA for the CDR3 is TGTGCCAGCAGTTTGGAGGAAAAACTGTTTTTT.

Ten or more counts support this clonotype. The chain is built from TRBV5-1 and TRBJ2-1, with D hard to call. Trimming cost V 4 bases and J 6 bases, with 20 bases left between them. The CDR3 is 16 residues long. Per germline, CDR1 SGHRS and CDR2 YFSETQ. In nucleotides, the CDR3 is TGCGCCAGCAGCCGGAAATATGGATCGACTGGCAATGAGCAGTTCTTC. Protein: CASSRKYGSTGNEQFF.

There are many counts of this clonotype. The chain combines TRBV11-2 with TRBJ2-2; TRBD1 agrees at 9 bases. This CDR3 has 13 residues. V lost 6 bases to trimming and J lost 7 bases; unmatched junction nucleotides: 3. Germline CDR1 reads SGHAT; CDR2 reads FQNNGV. The CDR3 here is CASSGQGYGELFF. The CDR3 nucleotides read TGTGCCAGCAGTGGACAGGGGTACGGGGAGCTGTTTTTT.

This clonotype was seen a handful of times. This sequence joins TRBV4-1 and TRBJ2-3; D unclear. CDR3 length equals 16 residues. The germline V and J ends were trimmed by 3 bases and 3 bases, with 16 bases remaining between them. CDR1 and CDR2 (germline): MGHRA, YSYEKL. This CDR3 is CASSHPGSKPTDTQYF. Here the CDR3 DNA reads TGCGCCAGCAGCCACCCCGGCTCTAAACCAACAGATACGCAGTATTTT.

This clonotype was detected many times. CDR3 nucleotide sequence: TGTGCCAGCAGCCAAGTTACGTTCCCAACCACCGAAGCTTTCTTT. Encoded protein: CASSQVTFPTTEAFF. The chain employs TRBV3-1 and TRBJ1-1; D not certain. V lost 1 base and J lost 8, with 17 bases in between. CDR1 and CDR2 (germline): LGHDT, YNNKEL (reference sequence). The CDR3 consists of 15 residues.

Many counts were recorded for this clonotype. The chain couples TRBV5-6 to TRBJ2-5; the D gene is possibly TRBD2 (6 bases). Germline values: CDR1 SGHDT, CDR2 YYEEEE. Trimming removed 3 bases from V and 5 bases from J, with 14 bases in between. This CDR3 contains 14 residues. CDR3 sequence reads: CASSSLRSGETQYF. CDR3 nucleotide sequence: TGTGCCAGCAGCTCCCTAAGGAGCGGGGAGACCCAGTACTTC.

This clonotype was found many times. V usage is TRBV6-1 and J usage is TRBJ2-3; D gene ambiguous. V dropped 3 bases and J dropped 2 bases, with 9 bases sitting between them. Per germline, CDR1 MNHNS and CDR2 SASEGT. This CDR3 has 14 residues. The CDR3 DNA sequence: TGTGCCAGCAGTGACCGGGCTTACACAGATACGCAGTATTTT. It is translated as CASSDRAYTDTQYF.

This clonotype was detected ten times or more. J is TRBJ1-4 and V is TRBV30; 7 bases fit TRBD1. CDR1 is GTSNPN, CDR2 SVGIG, per germline (reference sequence). The trim removed 0 bases at V and 7 bases at J, leaving 5 bases unmatched. The CDR3 runs to 14 residues. The CDR3 region is CAWSVQGGSEKLFF. The CDR3 bases are TGTGCCTGGAGTGTACAAGGGGGCAGTGAAAAACTGTTTTTT.

This clonotype showed up just a few times. V gene TRBV4-3 combines with J gene TRBJ1-6, with D tentatively TRBD1 (5 bases). The length of the CDR3 is 16 residues. The germline CDR1 and CDR2 sequences are LGHNA and YSLEER. V was clipped by 0 bases and J by 12 bases, with 18 bases between them. CDR3 sequence (DNA): TGCGCCAGCAGCCAAGAAAAGGGGTCGTCGGGTGTACCCCTCCACTTT. As protein: CASSQEKGSSGVPLHF.

A remark on this clonotype: Because the CDR3 is missing its conserved closing phenylalanine or tryptophan, this is likely a read error. The chain combines TRBV18 with TRBJ2-5; TRBD2 matches at 8 bases. There are 15 residues in the CDR3. CDR1 KGHSH and CDR2 LQKENI come from the germline V gene. V lost 3 bases, J lost 2 bases, and 5 bases stayed unmatched. DNA of the CDR3: TGTGCCAGCTCACCCCGACTAGCGCCACAAGAGACCCAGTACCTC. Translation gives CASSPRLAPQETQYL.